A single sample is the source of the 27 T cell receptor beta chains below, sequenced in a study of regulatory dendritic cells for organ transplantation. Assay: immunoSEQ multiplex PCR; the TCRdb copy retains only in-frame clones and omits some. The sample has around 6,000 clones, around three fifths seen once. The source material was memory CD8+ T cells from blood. Specified subset: CD45RO+ memory T cells. These receptors came from a human donor in good health.

This clone was observed a few times. The chain uses TRBV5-4 and TRBJ1-1, with TRBD1 identical over 7 bases. CDR3 length equals 14 residues. From germline, CDR1 is SGHNT and CDR2 YYREEE (reference sequence). V was pared by 4 bases and J by 1 base, with 4 bases of the junction left unmatched. The CDR3 bases are TGTGCCAGCAGCACGACAGGGACGAACACTGAAGCTTTCTTT. Translation: CASSTTGTNTEAFF.

This clone was detected a few times. This sequence joins TRBV10-3 and TRBJ1-2; 11 positions agree with TRBD1. The CDR3 is made up of 15 amino acids. The ends lost 5 bases at V and 2 bases at J; junction bases unmatched: 4. Per germline, CDR1 ENHRY and CDR2 SYGVKD. CDR3 in amino acids: CAISLGQGANYGYTF. CDR3 nucleotide sequence: TGTGCCATCAGTCTAGGACAGGGGGCGAACTATGGCTACACCTTC.

The chain recombines TRBV6-6 with TRBJ2-1; 12 nucleotides agree with TRBD2. Germline lookup yields CDR1 MNHNY and CDR2 SVGAGI (reference sequence). The CDR3 consists of 15 residues. V shed 7 bases, J shed 6 bases, and the junction held 7 bases outside the gene matches. CDR3 DNA sequence: TGTGCCAGCACCTCGACTAGCGGGGGAACCAATGAGCAGTTCTTC. Translated: CASTSTSGGTNEQFF.

A remark on this clone: A much larger clone differs by one base, so this may be a read error. This sequence joins TRBV9 and TRBJ2-5; the match to TRBD2 covers 7 bases. The CDR3 is 15 amino acids. Germline V gene sequence: CDR1 SGDLS, CDR2 YYNGEE. The CDR3 spells CASSVGGAVGEAQYF. In DNA form, the CDR3 reads TGTGCCAGCAGCGTGGGAGGGGCTGTAGGAGAGGCCCAGTACTTC.

V usage is TRBV4-1 and J usage is TRBJ1-1; no clear D. V dropped 4 bases and J dropped 11 bases, with 14 bases sitting between them. This CDR3 has 12 residues. CDR1 and CDR2 (germline): MGHRA, YSYEKL. The CDR3 loop is CASSLLGAEAFF. The CDR3 DNA is TGCGCCAGCAGCCTTCTGGGTGCGGAGGCTTTCTTT.

The chain has TRBV6-5 and TRBJ1-3; TRBD1 matches at 8 bases. Germline V gives CDR1 MNHEY, CDR2 SVGAGI. The CDR3 covers 14 residues. J gave up 3 bases and V 5 bases, and 3 bases lay outside the gene matches. CDR3 DNA: TGTGCCAGCAGTCAGGGGGCGGTTGGAAACACCATATATTTT. It yields the protein CASSQGAVGNTIYF.

The table lists this clone with a few counts. This sequence joins TRBV5-4 and TRBJ1-2; TRBD1 matches at 9 bases. V trimming: 4 bases; J trimming: 6 bases; junction bases outside the gene matches: 7. In germline, CDR1 is SGHNT, CDR2 YYREEE (reference sequence). The CDR3 length is 14 residues. CDR3 nucleotides: TGTGCCAGCAGCGTAGGGGGACAGGGTGATGGCTACACCTTC. It yields the protein CASSVGGQGDGYTF.

The rearrangement uses TRBV11-3 and TRBJ1-1, with D possibly TRBD1 on 5 matching bases. Trimming stripped 4 bases from V and 3 bases from J, with 9 bases between. Germline V gene sequence: CDR1 SGHNT, CDR2 YENEEA. The CDR3 totals 13 residues. The CDR3 DNA sequence: TGTGCCAGCAGCTACAGGAGCTACACTGAAGCTTTCTTT. The encoded protein is CASSYRSYTEAFF.

V is TRBV7-2 and J is TRBJ1-1, with 7 nucleotides matching TRBD1. Germline V gene lookup returns CDR1 SGHTA and CDR2 FQGNSA. CDR3 size: 17 residues. V was pared by 1 base and J by 2 bases, with 10 bases of the junction left unmatched. CDR3 region: CASSLGDLGTDNTEAFF. CDR3 DNA sequence: TGTGCCAGCAGCTTAGGGGATTTAGGGACAGACAACACTGAAGCTTTCTTT.

V gene TRBV12-5 combines with J gene TRBJ2-7, with D maybe TRBD2 (6 bases). The germline V gene has CDR1 LGHNT and CDR2 FRNRAP. The germline V and J ends were trimmed by 6 bases and 3 bases, with 12 bases remaining between them. The CDR3 totals 13 residues. The DNA of the CDR3 is TGTGCTAGTGGCCATGGAGGGAACTACGAGCAGTACTTC. It yields the protein CASGHGGNYEQYF.

This clone has only a few counts. The chain uses TRBV27 and TRBJ2-3; 7 bases are shared with TRBD1. Germline V gene lookup returns CDR1 MNHEY and CDR2 SMNVEV (reference sequence). This CDR3 is built from 15 residues. V shed 2 bases and J 2 bases; nucleotides not matched to a gene: 4. The CDR3 reads CASSLGTAPTDTQYF. The CDR3, as DNA: TGTGCCAGCAGTTTAGGGACAGCCCCCACAGATACGCAGTATTTT.

This clone qualifies as medium-sized (0.01 to 0.1%). The chain combines TRBV5-6 with TRBJ2-3, with D possibly TRBD2 on 6 matching bases. The CDR3 length is 14 residues. From germline, CDR1 is SGHDT and CDR2 YYEEEE. Trimming removed 4 bases at V and 5 bases at J, with 14 bases between. The CDR3 region is CASSAGRGIDTQYF. CDR3 coding DNA: TGTGCCAGCAGCGCGGGCCGGGGGATAGATACGCAGTATTTT.

This rearrangement joins TRBV7-9 to TRBJ2-5, with D unclear. In germline, CDR1 is SEHNR, CDR2 FQNEAQ (reference sequence). Trimming removed 4 bases from V and 5 bases from J, with 11 bases in between. This CDR3 has 13 amino acids. This chain's CDR3 is CASSSYTMETQYF. The CDR3 bases are TGTGCCAGCAGCTCCTATACTATGGAGACCCAGTACTTC.

CDR3 coding DNA: TGCGCCAGCAGCTCGAGGACAGGGCTCGGCGAGCAGTACTTC. Residues: CASSSRTGLGEQYF. V is TRBV5-1 and J is TRBJ2-7; 8 nucleotides match TRBD1. V was pared by 3 bases and J by 6 bases, with 8 bases of the junction left unmatched. The germline gives CDR1 SGHRS, CDR2 YFSETQ. The CDR3 consists of 14 residues.

This clone turned up a few times. The chain uses TRBV4-1 and TRBJ2-1; TRBD1 agrees at 8 bases. With 6 bases clipped from V and 4 bases from J, the junction kept 8 bases outside the gene matches. There are 15 residues in the CDR3. Looked up from germline, CDR1 is MGHRA and CDR2 is YSYEKL. The CDR3 region has the DNA TGCGCCAGCAGTCTTACAGGGGGAAGGTACAATGAGCAGTTCTTC. Translation: CASSLTGGRYNEQFF.

The rearrangement links TRBV18 to TRBJ2-3; TRBD1 might be the D (6 bases). V lost 3 bases and J lost 0, with 10 bases in between. The length of the CDR3 is 15 residues. CDR1 is KGHSH, CDR2 LQKENI, per germline. CDR3 loop: CASSPLDRSTDTQYF. The DNA for the CDR3 is TGTGCCAGCTCACCTCTCGACAGGAGCACAGATACGCAGTATTTT.

The rearrangement joins TRBV25-1 to TRBJ1-3; 11 bases match TRBD1. The J segment lost 1 base and the V segment lost 3 bases, leaving 2 bases of the junction unmatched. This CDR3 contains 16 residues. Germline CDR1 is MGHDK and CDR2 is SYGVNS. The CDR3 reads CASSDRDRGSGNTIYF. Written as DNA, the CDR3 is TGTGCCAGCAGTGACCGGGACAGGGGGTCTGGAAACACCATATATTTT.

The rearrangement uses TRBV19 and TRBJ2-7; TRBD1 agrees at 7 bases. Looked up from germline, CDR1 is LNHDA and CDR2 is SQIVND (reference sequence). Trimming took 2 bases from V and 1 from J; bases not matched to a gene: 5. The CDR3 is 15 amino acids. The CDR3 DNA sequence: TGTGCCAGTAGTATAACGGACAGGCTTTCCTACGAGCAGTACTTC. Amino acid sequence: CASSITDRLSYEQYF.

The chain carries TRBV6-6 and TRBJ2-1, with 9 nucleotides matching TRBD1. The CDR3 loop spans 15 amino acids. Per germline, CDR1 MNHNY and CDR2 SVGAGI (reference sequence). The V segment lost 4 bases and the J segment 1 base; nucleotides outside the gene matches: 2. The CDR3 protein is CASSLQGASYNEQFF. The CDR3, as DNA: TGTGCCAGCAGTTTACAGGGGGCTTCCTACAATGAGCAGTTCTTC.

The chain recombines TRBV5-1 with TRBJ1-4; tentative D call: TRBD1 (5 bases). This CDR3 region has 15 residues. Germline loops: CDR1 SGHRS, CDR2 YFSETQ. V was clipped by 2 bases and J by 8 bases, with 16 bases between them. The CDR3 region is CASSFDSALAEKLFF. For the CDR3, the DNA is TGCGCCAGCAGCTTCGACAGCGCCCTTGCCGAAAAACTGTTTTTT.

This clone was counted between two and nine times. J is TRBJ1-1 and V is TRBV5-5; D gene unclear. There are 15 residues in the CDR3. V was trimmed by 3 bases and J by 1 base, leaving 13 bases between them. The germline V gene has CDR1 SGHKS and CDR2 YYEKEE (reference sequence). The CDR3 sequence is CASSSLSVSNTEAFF. In DNA form, the CDR3 reads TGTGCCAGCAGCTCCCTCTCAGTTTCGAACACTGAAGCTTTCTTT.

This clone was detected only a few times. This sequence joins TRBV4-2 and TRBJ1-1; D gene ambiguous. Trimming cost V 4 bases and J 3 bases, with 12 bases left between them. The CDR3 extends over 14 amino acids. Per germline, CDR1 LGHNA and CDR2 YNFKEQ. As DNA, the CDR3 is TGTGCCAGCAGCCCCGGCGGCGGGGACACTGAAGCTTTCTTT. It codes for CASSPGGGDTEAFF.

This clone occurred a few times. The V call is TRBV4-2, the J call TRBJ2-3; D is perhaps TRBD2 (6 bases). Per germline, CDR1 LGHNA and CDR2 YNFKEQ. The V end lost 0 bases, the J end lost 3 bases, and 10 bases lay between the germline ends. The CDR3 loop spans 15 amino acids. The CDR3 loop is CASSQDMRGTDTQYF. CDR3 nucleotide sequence: TGTGCCAGCAGCCAAGATATGCGGGGAACAGATACGCAGTATTTT.

This chain connects TRBV7-6 to TRBJ2-5; 9 bases line up with TRBD1. The trim removed 4 bases at V and 4 bases at J, leaving 13 bases unmatched. The CDR3 contains 17 residues. CDR1 and CDR2 (germline): SGHVS, FNYEAQ. CDR3 nucleotide sequence: TGTGCCAGCAGCTCTCCCGGGGGACAGGGTTCGGGAGAGACCCAGTACTTC. This gives the protein CASSSPGGQGSGETQYF.

The J gene is TRBJ1-2, the V gene TRBV6-4, with TRBD1 matching over 8 bases. The V gene end was trimmed by 6 bases and the J gene end by 0 bases; junction bases not matched to a gene: 9. This CDR3 comprises 16 residues. Looked up from germline, CDR1 is MRHNA and CDR2 is SNTAGT. The DNA for the CDR3 is TGTGCCAGCAGCCCGACAGGGGAAACACCTAACTATGGCTACACCTTC. Its translation is CASSPTGETPNYGYTF.

The chain uses TRBV4-3 and TRBJ1-1, with a tentative D call TRBD1 (6 bases). Trimming took 0 bases from V and 8 from J, leaving 19 bases between them. Per the germline V gene, CDR1 is LGHNA and CDR2 is YSLEER. The CDR3 sequence is 16 residues long. CDR3 in DNA: TGCGCCAGCAGCCAAGATGGGGGGGGGCCGGCTCTAGAAGCTTTCTTT. Its protein is CASSQDGGGPALEAFF.

This clone has a handful of counts. The chain is built from TRBV9 and TRBJ2-3; 7 bases agree with TRBD2. Germline lookup yields CDR1 SGDLS and CDR2 YYNGEE. This CDR3 region has 15 residues. Trimming cost V 0 bases and J 4 bases; bases outside gene matches: 5. The CDR3 here is CASSVEKRGADTQYF. In DNA form, the CDR3 reads TGTGCCAGCAGCGTAGAGAAACGGGGGGCAGATACGCAGTATTTT. The full variable domain, its missing parts supplied by reference TRBV9 and TRBJ2-3, is DSGVTQTPKHLITATGQRVTLRCSPRSGDLSVYWYQQSLDQGLQFLIQYYNGEERAKGNILERFSAQQFPDLHSELNLSSLELGDSALYFCASSVEKRGADTQYFGPGTRLTVL.